The present TCR beta chain was sequenced within a study of cytomegalovirus exposure and HLA in healthy donors. For the study at large: Around 85 million unique TCR sequences came from HLA-typed donors in an early release. The Caucasian-associated ancestry cluster held over 65% of some 420 genotyped donors.

CDR1 is LNHDA and CDR2 is SQIVND in the germline V gene (reference sequence). The CDR3 is 12 residues long. With 4 bases removed from V and 7 bases from J, the gap between germline ends came to 8 bases. Primers: 60 Vbeta forward and 13 Jbeta reverse. Sequenced by immunoSEQ multiplex PCR; TCRdb stores in-frame clones only, minus some. Counted here are 110,000 or so clones, approximately 80% occurring once; the ten biggest clones make up 5.4%. At sampling all donors were nominally healthy, likely with unrecorded immune exposures. The chain has TRBV19 and TRBJ1-5; a possible D gene is TRBD1 (6 bases). Sequenced material: PBMCs. The clonotype comes from a woman aged 25 to 39 in good health and CMV-seropositive. This CDR3 reads CASSTRGQPQHF. CDR3 coding DNA: TGTGCCAGTAGTACCAGGGGCCAGCCCCAGCATTTT.